The 24 T cell receptor beta chains presented below share a single source sample, sequenced in a study of blood T cell repertoires in COVID-19 (dated by TCRdb to about 2020). Libraries were built with the immunoSEQ multiplex PCR assay. TCRdb took this table from immuneACCESS and kept in-frame rearrangements with V and J called. Such tables lack part of the clones; where checked against another copy, unresolved V genes explain under half of the gap, and the rest is unexplained. In this sample the table shows some 270,000 clones, around 86% of which occur a single time. 1.5% to 2% of the sample lies in the top ten. Specimen: PBMCs or T cells enriched from blood (not recorded which). These receptors all stem from a woman between 40 and 50 years old who had recovered from COVID-19.

DNA for the CDR3: TGCGCCAGCAGCCCAACCGGCCTACAGGGAACCTACGAGCAGTACTTC. Translation gives CASSPTGLQGTYEQYF. The chain has TRBV5-1 and TRBJ2-7; perhaps TRBD1 as D (6 bases). The CDR3 consists of 16 residues. CDR1 and CDR2 from the germline V gene are SGHRS and YFSETQ. Trimming left V 4 bases short and J 2 bases short, with 19 bases between.

The chain recombines TRBV27 with TRBJ1-2; TRBD1 might be the D (6 bases). This CDR3 spans 15 amino acids. Trimming removed 5 bases from V and 7 bases from J, with 20 bases in between. Per germline, CDR1 MNHEY and CDR2 SMNVEV (reference sequence). The CDR3 reads CASSPSPQGRGGYTF. In DNA, the CDR3 is TGTGCCAGCAGTCCCTCCCCGCAGGGGCGCGGTGGCTACACCTTC.

The chain employs TRBV2 and TRBJ2-2, with 10 bases matching TRBD2. Germline CDR1 SNHLY, CDR2 FYNNEI. CDR3 length equals 15 residues. V shed 2 bases and J 3 bases; nucleotides not matched to a gene: 0. CDR3 nucleotides: TGTGCCAGCAGTGAACTAGCGGGAGACACCGGGGAGCTGTTTTTT. This sequence encodes CASSELAGDTGELFF.

As DNA, the CDR3 is TGTGCCAGCCGCCAACTACTAGGGAGTGAGCAGTTCTTC. It specifies CASRQLLGSEQFF. The chain joins TRBV7-3 to TRBJ2-1, with D possibly matching TRBD2 (5 bases). Germline V gene lookup returns CDR1 SGHTA and CDR2 FQGTGA. The CDR3 is made up of 13 amino acids. V lost 8 bases and J 9 bases, leaving 17 bases between the germline ends.

This clone has a count of ten or more. This chain links TRBV4-3 with TRBJ1-4; possibly TRBD1 for D (6 bases). The CDR3 is 17 residues long. The V end lost 0 bases, the J end lost 7 bases, and 18 bases lay between the germline ends. Germline V gene sequence: CDR1 LGHNA, CDR2 YSLEER. CDR3 region: CASSQDGRGGASEKLFF. The CDR3 DNA reads as TGCGCCAGCAGCCAAGATGGAAGGGGGGGCGCGAGTGAAAAACTGTTTTTT.

The chain is built from TRBV6-1 and TRBJ2-7, with D possibly being TRBD1 (6 bases). Trimming removed 4 bases at V and 5 bases at J, with 24 bases between. The CDR3 extends over 17 amino acids. Germline V CDR1 and CDR2: MNHNS, SASEGT. The CDR3 reads CASSARPPDRTLHEQYF. The CDR3 bases are TGTGCCAGCAGTGCCCGTCCACCCGACAGGACCCTCCACGAGCAGTACTTC.

The rearrangement uses TRBV4-3 and TRBJ2-3; 7 bases fit TRBD1. Germline V gene data show CDR1 as LGHNA and CDR2 as YSLEER. The CDR3 totals 15 residues. With V trimmed by 1 base and J by 3 bases, 4 bases remained unmatched. This CDR3 is CASSQGQGRTDTQYF. In nucleotides, the CDR3 is TGCGCCAGCAGCCAAGGACAGGGTAGGACAGATACGCAGTATTTT.

V and J are TRBV2 and TRBJ1-4, with TRBD1 matching over 10 bases. Losses at the gene ends were 7 bases for V and 6 bases for J; bases not matched to a gene: 11. Germline V gives CDR1 SNHLY, CDR2 FYNNEI. CDR3 length equals 16 residues. The CDR3 bases are TGTGCCAGCACCACCCTGGGAGGACAGGGGGATGAAAAACTGTTTTTT. This codes for CASTTLGGQGDEKLFF.

CDR3 loop: CASSLGGEAFF. The DNA of the CDR3 is TGTGCCAGCAGCTTAGGAGGGGAAGCTTTCTTT. The rearrangement links TRBV7-9 to TRBJ1-1; no reliable D call. The CDR3 has 11 amino acids. Germline CDR1 and CDR2: SEHNR and FQNEAQ (reference sequence). Trimming stripped 1 base from V and 8 bases from J, with 5 bases between.

Many counts were recorded for this clone. The chain recombines TRBV6-2 or TRBV6-3 with TRBJ2-1; TRBD2 agrees at 9 bases. The CDR3 length is 17 residues. Trimming at V came to 6 bases and at J to 8 bases, leaving 17 bases not matched to a gene. CDR1 is MNHEY, CDR2 SVGEGT, per germline. CDR3 sequence reads: CASSPGQMTSGLHEQFF. CDR3 coding DNA: TGTGCCAGCAGCCCTGGACAGATGACTAGCGGACTGCATGAGCAGTTCTTC.

The chain has TRBV6-5 and TRBJ1-1; D remains ambiguous. Deletions cut 6 bases from V and 3 bases from J, with 17 bases between. Germline-derived CDR1 and CDR2 are MNHEY and SVGAGI. CDR3 length: 15 residues. The CDR3, as DNA: TGTGCCAGCAGGGAGAAGTTCGGGTCCGACACTGAAGCTTTCTTT. Protein: CASREKFGSDTEAFF.

The V call is TRBV30, the J call TRBJ1-1, with D maybe TRBD1 (6 bases). V lost 5 bases to trimming and J lost 1 base, with 8 bases between them. The germline V gene has CDR1 GTSNPN and CDR2 SVGIG (reference sequence). There are 12 residues in the CDR3. CDR3: CAWDRKNTEAFF. The CDR3 DNA sequence: TGTGCCTGGGACAGGAAGAACACTGAAGCTTTCTTT.

The rearrangement links TRBV7-9 to TRBJ1-3; D gene ambiguous. The CDR3 covers 16 residues. The V gene's germline CDR1 is SEHNR and CDR2 FQNEAQ (reference sequence). The germline V and J ends were trimmed by 6 bases and 2 bases, with 17 bases remaining between them. The CDR3 protein is CASRIEGEGTGNTIYF. DNA of the CDR3: TGTGCCAGCAGGATAGAAGGAGAGGGAACTGGAAACACCATATATTTT.

This chain uses TRBV6-2 or TRBV6-3 with TRBJ2-7, with D possibly being TRBD1 (6 bases). Germline V lookup: CDR1 MNHEY, CDR2 SVGEGT. The CDR3 totals 16 residues. V was pared by 1 base and J by 4 bases, with 17 bases between. CDR3 sequence: CASSYLGGQDRYEQYF. The CDR3 coding sequence is TGTGCCAGCAGTTACTTAGGGGGACAAGATAGATACGAGCAGTACTTC.

The gene calls are TRBV7-9 and TRBJ2-2; 7 bases agree with TRBD2. Germline CDR1 reads SEHNR; CDR2 reads FQNEAQ (reference sequence). The CDR3 has 15 residues. Germline trimming cut 8 bases from V and 5 bases from J; bases unmatched to any gene: 11. The CDR3 here is CASGWGGGRTGELFF. As DNA, the CDR3 is TGTGCCAGCGGCTGGGGCGGGGGAAGAACCGGGGAGCTGTTTTTT.

CDR3 sequence reads: CSVAGEMNTEAFF. In DNA form, the CDR3 reads TGCAGCGTCGCGGGAGAAATGAACACTGAAGCTTTCTTT. The chain couples TRBV29-1 to TRBJ1-1, with D unclear. This CDR3 region has 13 residues. Germline V lookup: CDR1 SQVTM, CDR2 ANQGSEA. V dropped 6 bases and J dropped 0 bases, with 11 bases sitting between them.

The chain combines TRBV5-1 with TRBJ2-5, with D possibly TRBD2 on 7 matching bases. This CDR3 region has 16 residues. Deletions cut 6 bases from V and 2 bases from J, with 20 bases between. The germline gives CDR1 SGHRS, CDR2 YFSETQ. The CDR3, as DNA: TGCGCCAGCACCCGGGGGGCTTCGGGAAATCAAGAGACCCAGTACTTC. Translating gives CASTRGASGNQETQYF.

V usage is TRBV10-3 and J usage is TRBJ2-1, with 15 positions matching TRBD2. The CDR3 is made up of 19 amino acids. The ends lost 6 bases at V and 7 bases at J; junction bases unmatched: 16. Germline CDR1 is ENHRY and CDR2 is SYGVKD. CDR3 bases: TGTGCCATCAGGGGGAAGGGACTAGCGGGAGGAGGTCGAATTAATGAGCAGTTCTTC. It encodes CAIRGKGLAGGGRINEQFF.

The V and J genes are TRBV18 and TRBJ1-4; tentative D call: TRBD1 (5 bases). The V gene's germline CDR1 is KGHSH and CDR2 LQKENI. The CDR3 covers 13 residues. V was cut by 6 bases and J by 4 bases, with 9 bases left in between. Written as DNA, the CDR3 is TGTGCCAGCTCGCAAAGGGGTAATGAAAAACTGTTTTTT. Protein sequence: CASSQRGNEKLFF.

The chain employs TRBV15 and TRBJ2-2, with 7 bases fitting TRBD1. Trimming removed 8 bases from V and 7 bases from J; junction bases left unmatched: 7. CDR1 LNHNV and CDR2 YYDKDF come from the germline V gene (reference sequence). This CDR3 comprises 13 residues. This chain's CDR3 is CATRQGVDGELFF. The CDR3 bases are TGTGCCACCCGGCAGGGGGTAGACGGGGAGCTGTTTTTT.

J is TRBJ2-1 and V is TRBV11-2; 13 nucleotides match TRBD2. Germline values: CDR1 SGHAT, CDR2 FQNNGV. With 5 bases clipped from V and 8 bases from J, the junction kept 6 bases outside the gene matches. This CDR3 spans 15 amino acids. As DNA, the CDR3 is TGTGCCAGCAGCCCTACTAGCGGGAGGGCTTATGAGCAGTTCTTC. This gives the protein CASSPTSGRAYEQFF.

The V and J genes are TRBV12-3 or TRBV12-4 and TRBJ1-1; D is perhaps TRBD1 (5 bases). V was trimmed by 5 bases and J by 6 bases, leaving 13 bases between them. The CDR3 loop spans 13 amino acids. The CDR3 is CASSTGTRAEAFF. In nucleotides, the CDR3 is TGTGCCAGCAGTACGGGGACTAGAGCTGAAGCTTTCTTT.

The chain combines TRBV7-8 with TRBJ2-1, with D hard to call. The CDR3 sequence is 15 residues long. Per the germline V gene, CDR1 is SGHVS and CDR2 is FQNEAQ. The V end lost 1 base, the J end lost 2 bases, and 9 bases lay between the germline ends. DNA of the CDR3: TGTGCCAGCAGCTTAGTGCTATCCGCCTACAATGAGCAGTTCTTC. Protein: CASSLVLSAYNEQFF. Using reference TRBV7-8 and TRBJ2-1 for the parts outside the CDR3, the full variable domain is GAGVSQSPRYKVAKRGQDVALRCDPISGHVSLFWYQQALGQGPEFLTYFQNEAQLDKSGLPSDRFFAERPEGSVSTLKIQRTQQEDSAVYLCASSLVLSAYNEQFFGPGTRLTVL.

The V gene is TRBV5-1, the J gene TRBJ2-1; 11 bases align to TRBD2. CDR1 SGHRS and CDR2 YFSETQ come from the germline V gene. The V gene end was trimmed by 4 bases and the J gene end by 9 bases; junction bases not matched to a gene: 12. The CDR3 spans 16 residues. CDR3 bases: TGCGCCAGCAGCCCCCAGCCGACTAGCGGGGAAGTTGAGCAGTTCTTC. Translating it yields CASSPQPTSGEVEQFF.